This TCR beta chain stems from a study of blood T cell repertoires in COVID-19 (dated by TCRdb to about 2020). Regarding the complete study: Samples from collaborators originated in the United States, Italy and Spain and spanned both the acute and convalescent phases of COVID-19. Where available, HLA class I and class II types were taken from metadata supplied by the sample provider and were not determined by assay-based typing. Subjects who had been exposed to COVID-19, were actively infected with it, or had recovered from it provided the deeply sampled blood TCRbeta repertoires that made up the dataset. The repertoires were released in a freely available public database meant as a resource for research on the immune response to SARS-CoV-2. A de-identified subject ID, COVID-19 status, age in years and sex were almost always included in the sample metadata. The material from the prospective study consisted of cDNA or gDNA derived from T cells, B-cell-depleted T cells, or PBMCs. The samples were drawn from the first 160 participants of the ongoing ImmuneRACE study and from 1,254 subjects provided by 6 global collaborators. Results the study describes overall, beyond this receptor: The amount of clinical and demographic metadata varied by source and participant and was provided uncurated.

Participants in the prospective study were enrolled through a virtual design, were aged roughly 18 to 100 years, and lived in 20 to 30 United States geographic areas. To assign participants to cohorts, the prospective study relied on clinical history that participants themselves reported in a screening survey and a study questionnaire. For ImmuneRACE Cohort 3, a participant was defined as recovered based on two consecutive negative NP/OP PCR tests, clearance by a healthcare professional, or resolution of symptoms. In the prospective study, whole blood, serum and a nasopharyngeal or oropharyngeal swab were collected from each participant by mobile phlebotomists. Additional blood draws and questionnaires over an approximately two-month period could optionally be provided by prospective study participants. Blood samples from the prospective study were shipped frozen or at room temperature prior to DNA extraction.

TCRbeta CDR3 regions were amplified from genomic DNA by means of the immunoSEQ Assay, a bias-controlled multiplex PCR. Processing in the source paper ran as follows. Nucleated cell counts per sample were estimated from amplification of reference gene primers within the assay. To quantify the absolute abundance of each unique TCRbeta CDR3 rearrangement, sequence reads were collapsed and filtered. For each sample, productive Simpson clonality was calculated by taking the square root of Simpson's diversity index across productive rearrangements. TCRdb re-hosts the immuneACCESS table, in-frame sequences only. Its copies lack some clones; in the studies checked, an unresolved V gene accounts for under half of them, and the cause for the rest is not known. The V and J calls and the clone size are those of that table, but D and trimming were determined from the DNA. Here the sample has 350,000 or so clones; roughly 87% occur a single time. About 0.93% of the sample goes to the ten largest clones.

Via the germline V gene, CDR1 is SGHTA and CDR2 FQGNSA. The CDR3 contains 15 residues, cysteine and phenylalanine counted. Only the CDR3 region is kept as DNA, spanning 45 bases read in frame from base 1. From V the trimming removes 3 bases and from J it removes 7 bases, while the gene matches leave 8 bases of the junction unaccounted for. As for this clone: The clone's antigen remains unknown. The input lacks base qualities; no much larger clone sits a single base away.

The specimen was PBMCs or T cells enriched from blood (not recorded which). The chain joins TRBV7-2 to TRBJ2-7, with 11 junctional bases fitting TRBD2. This TCR was recovered from a woman aged 25 to 45 who had recovered from COVID-19. CDR3 sequence: CASSFGLAGWGEQYF. The DNA is as follows: TGTGCCAGCAGCTTCGGACTAGCGGGTTGGGGGGAGCAGTACTTC.